The next 17 T cell receptor beta chains were all read from a single sample in a study of CXCR3-negative and CXCR3-positive naive CD8 T cells. Study-wide results and caveats: The study found more hydrophobic TRB CDR3s in CXCR3-positive naive cells than in CXCR3-negative naive cells.

These receptors' targets are unknown. The libraries of TRB cDNA were constructed through 5' RACE using UMI labels. No DNA is given; TCRdb re-called the 5' RACE reads and lists each CDR3 protein once. The sample has 140,000 to 150,000 distinct CDR3 sequences. The source material was naive CXCR3+ CD8+ T cells from blood. As for subset: CD45RO-CCR7+CD27+CD95- naive CD8+ T cells expressing CXCR3 (TNR3+). Receptor source: a human donor in good health. Some clones in this sample may be carry-over from other donors' samples.

The chain joins TRBV6-6 to TRBJ1-2; no DNA is available, so the TRBD1 call from TCRdb remains unchecked. CDR3 length: 13 amino acids. The germline V gene encodes CDR1 MNHNY and CDR2 SVGAGI (reference sequence). CDR3 sequence reads: CASSYVDRDGYTF.

The chain couples TRBV28 to TRBJ2-7; TCRdb's D call of TRBD1 is untestable without DNA. Germline CDR1 reads MDHEN; CDR2 reads SYDVKM. The CDR3 loop spans 13 amino acids. The CDR3 sequence: CASLGQASYEQYF. Using reference TRBV28 and TRBJ2-7 for the parts outside the CDR3, the full variable domain is DVKVTQSSRYLVKRTGEKVFLECVQDMDHENMFWYRQDPGLGLRLIYFSYDVKMKEKGDIPEGYSVSREKKERFSLILESASTNQTSMYLCASLGQASYEQYFGPGTRLTVT.

This chain uses TRBV5-1 with TRBJ2-7; absent DNA, TCRdb's TRBD2 call cannot be checked. CDR3 length: 16 residues. Germline CDR1 and CDR2: SGHRS and YFSETQ. Here the CDR3 reads CASSLGWGPENYEQYF.

The rearrangement joins TRBV6-5 to TRBJ1-1; the TCRdb D gene call, TRBD1, has no DNA to confirm it. The CDR3 is 15 residues long. Germline V gene lookup returns CDR1 MNHEY and CDR2 SVGAGI. The CDR3 spells CASSYMGGGSTEAFF.

This sequence joins TRBV7-2 and TRBJ2-3; there is no DNA to check the TCRdb D call of TRBD2. Looked up from germline, CDR1 is SGHTA and CDR2 is FQGNSA. This CDR3 is 17 amino acids long. The CDR3 loop reads CASSLSGTSGITDTQYF.

The gene calls are TRBV29-1 and TRBJ2-7; the TRBD1 assignment by TCRdb is unverifiable without DNA. This CDR3 contains 14 residues. Germline CDR1 is SQVTM and CDR2 is ANQGSEA. CDR3: CSVVMTGTAHEQYF.

The CDR3 sequence is CASSQDGREQFF. The chain joins TRBV4-1 to TRBJ2-1; the TRBD1 assignment by TCRdb is unverifiable without DNA. There are 12 residues in the CDR3. Per germline, CDR1 MGHRA and CDR2 YSYEKL.

This chain links TRBV7-9 with TRBJ2-1; TCRdb reports TRBD1, a call that lacks DNA to check it against. The CDR3 length is 17 residues. Germline CDR1 SEHNR, CDR2 FQNEAQ (reference sequence). The CDR3: CASSLYSSARGSDEQFF.

The chain's CDR3 is CASSVSGTGELFF. The chain is built from TRBV9 and TRBJ2-2. Germline loops: CDR1 SGDLS, CDR2 YYNGEE. This CDR3 is 13 amino acids long.

The chain joins TRBV12-3 or TRBV12-4 to TRBJ2-5; without DNA, the TCRdb call of TRBD2 cannot be checked. The CDR3 has 16 amino acids. CDR3 sequence reads: CASSSSTSGSGETQYF.

J is TRBJ1-1 and V is TRBV12-3 or TRBV12-4; TCRdb's D call of TRBD1 is untestable without DNA. This CDR3 contains 20 residues. The CDR3 reads CASSLALSRTLGGPNTEAFF.

V is TRBV27 and J is TRBJ1-2. Germline CDR1 reads MNHEY; CDR2 reads SMNVEV (reference sequence). The CDR3 has 16 residues. Here the CDR3 reads CASSSLQNFMVLGYTF.

The genes are TRBV28 and TRBJ2-7; TCRdb names TRBD1, which stays unverified in the absence of DNA. The CDR3 covers 17 residues. Germline-derived CDR1 and CDR2 are MDHEN and SYDVKM. Here the CDR3 reads CASSSPGTGERSYEQYF.

J is TRBJ2-7 and V is TRBV7-9. CDR1 and CDR2 from the germline V gene are SEHNR and FQNEAQ (reference sequence). The CDR3 is made up of 14 amino acids. The CDR3 sequence: CASSLSTATYEQYF.

The J gene is TRBJ2-5, the V gene TRBV4-2; TCRdb outputs TRBD2, but without DNA this stays unchecked. CDR3 length: 17 residues. Germline V lookup: CDR1 LGHNA, CDR2 YNFKEQ. The chain's CDR3 is CASSQDIASGAQETQYF.

This CDR3 reads CASSVSGSLNNEQFF. The V gene is TRBV6-1, the J gene TRBJ2-1; the D call of TRBD1 rests on TCRdb alone, since no DNA is present to check it. The CDR3 totals 15 residues. Germline assignment: CDR1 MNHNS and CDR2 SASEGT.

The chain recombines TRBV27 with TRBJ2-7; TCRdb calls TRBD1, which cannot be checked without DNA. The length of the CDR3 is 13 residues. Germline CDR1 and CDR2: MNHEY and SMNVEV (reference sequence). CDR3 in amino acids: CASSAGTGAEQYF.